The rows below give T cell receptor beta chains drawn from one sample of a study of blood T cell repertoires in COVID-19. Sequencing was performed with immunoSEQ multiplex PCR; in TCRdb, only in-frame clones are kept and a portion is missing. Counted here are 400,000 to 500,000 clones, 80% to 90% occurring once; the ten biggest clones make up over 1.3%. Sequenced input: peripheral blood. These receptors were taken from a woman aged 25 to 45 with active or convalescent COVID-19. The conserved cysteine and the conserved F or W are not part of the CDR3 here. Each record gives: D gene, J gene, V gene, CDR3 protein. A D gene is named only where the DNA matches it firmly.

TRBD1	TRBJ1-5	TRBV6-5	ASSQGVSNQPQH
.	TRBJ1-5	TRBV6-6	ASSGQDSYNQPQH
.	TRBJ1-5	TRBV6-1	ASSEAAGAGQPQH
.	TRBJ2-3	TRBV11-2	ASQRLDLVTDTQY
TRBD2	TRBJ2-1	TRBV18	ASSSGPPRRGSYNEQF
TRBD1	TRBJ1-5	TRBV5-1	ASSLEGQGNQPQH
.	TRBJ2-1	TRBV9	ASSVGPQEGQF
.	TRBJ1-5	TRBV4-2	ASSQDAGQPWQPQH
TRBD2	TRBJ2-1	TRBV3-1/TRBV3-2	ASSQDLLAGVANEQF
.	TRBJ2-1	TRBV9	ASRPGSSSYNEQF
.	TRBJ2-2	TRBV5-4	ASSQRWAGNTGELF
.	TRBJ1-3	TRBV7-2	ASSRTGTNSGNTIY
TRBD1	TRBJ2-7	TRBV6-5	ASSYSGGTYEQY
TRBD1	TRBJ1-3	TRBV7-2	ASSLHPGTDPSGNTIY
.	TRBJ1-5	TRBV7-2	ASSGNGQSNQPQH
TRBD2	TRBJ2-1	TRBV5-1	ASSPSASGYNEQF
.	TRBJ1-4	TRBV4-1	ASSLAPGHNTEKLF
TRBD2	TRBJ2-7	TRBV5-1	ASSSGTSDEQY
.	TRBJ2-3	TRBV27	ASSFSDTQY
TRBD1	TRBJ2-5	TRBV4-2	ASSQQTGGGETQY
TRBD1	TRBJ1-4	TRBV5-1	ASRGQDREATNEKLF
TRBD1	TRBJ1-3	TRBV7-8	ASSLGQPSSGNTIY
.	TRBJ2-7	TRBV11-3	ASSFRANYEQY
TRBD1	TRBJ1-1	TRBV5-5	ASSRDREDMNTEAF
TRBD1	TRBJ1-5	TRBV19	ASTETGRNQPQH
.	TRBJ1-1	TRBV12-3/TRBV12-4	ASSPLRTEAF
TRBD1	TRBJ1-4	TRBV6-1	ASSDNPGQGYEKLF
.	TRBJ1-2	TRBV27	ASSLRGAGDYGYT
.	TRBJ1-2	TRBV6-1	ASSETWEANYGYT
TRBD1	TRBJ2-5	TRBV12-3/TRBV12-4	ASRGTDQETQY
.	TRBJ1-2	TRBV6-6	ATHRGYGYT
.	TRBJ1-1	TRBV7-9	ASSLIVTEAF
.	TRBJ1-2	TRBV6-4	ASSDTGGYYGYT
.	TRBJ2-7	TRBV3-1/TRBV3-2	ASSQEGMYEQY
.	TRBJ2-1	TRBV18	ASSPPASGRVEHSYNEQF
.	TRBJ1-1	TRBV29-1	NTQPVETGPEAF
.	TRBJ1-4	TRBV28	ASSPRARNEKLF
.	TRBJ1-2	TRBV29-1	SVWEGYGYT
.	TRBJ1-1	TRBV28	ASSLWPRDKQSEAF
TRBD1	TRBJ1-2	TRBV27	ASSLGQGLNYGYT
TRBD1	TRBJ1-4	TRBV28	ASSLQGVSDEKLF
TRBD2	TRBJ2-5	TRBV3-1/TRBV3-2	ASNERGGLGKETQY
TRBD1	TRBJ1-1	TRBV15	ATSGRDRGVGPEAF
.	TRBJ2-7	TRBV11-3	ASSPGQGGVAYEQY
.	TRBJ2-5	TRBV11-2	ASSGEGLPGTQY
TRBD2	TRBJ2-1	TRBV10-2	ASNPTSGRGQHNEQF
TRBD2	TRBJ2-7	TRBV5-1	ASSLTSGPPGGEQY
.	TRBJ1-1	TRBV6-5	ASRETDLNTEAF
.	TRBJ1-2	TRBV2	ASRVGSGIHGYT
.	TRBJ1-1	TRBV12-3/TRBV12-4	ASRQEGNTEAF
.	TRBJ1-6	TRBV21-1	ASSKRGQENNSPLH
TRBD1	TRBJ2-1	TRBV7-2	ASSLVVRGQGRNNEQF
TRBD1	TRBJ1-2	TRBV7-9	ASSLGTGSGSNYGYT
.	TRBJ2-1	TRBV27	ASSMRTVYNEQF
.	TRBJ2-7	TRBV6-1	ASSDTGGLYEQY
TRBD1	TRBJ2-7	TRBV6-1	ASSDHRGSWQY